This TCR beta chain came from a study of PD-1 blockade in classical Hodgkin lymphoma. Study results and caveats: Baseline TCR diversity was reportedly lower in newly diagnosed patients than in healthy donors. It was reported as lower still in relapsed/refractory patients.

Sequencing used immunoSEQ multiplex PCR; TCRdb keeps in-frame clones, though not all of them. The table lists about 44,000 clones, roughly two thirds of them singletons. Time point noted: cycle 4 day 1 (C4D1), after less than 7 weeks of nivolumab. Each patient's relapse followed autologous stem cell transplantation, and brentuximab vedotin exposure varied. Concerning this clone: What it recognizes is unknown.

The sequence was collected from a human donor with classical Hodgkin lymphoma. The sequencing here drew on peripheral blood mononuclear cells (PBMCs), taken before the fourth cycle of nivolumab.

CDR3 sequence reads: CASRILQGAWGELFF. Written as DNA, the CDR3 is TGTGCCAGCAGAATACTACAGGGGGCATGGGGGGAGCTGTTTTTT. The chain carries TRBV6-5 and TRBJ2-2; 9 positions match TRBD1. Germline lookup yields CDR1 MNHEY and CDR2 SVGAGI. The trim removed 6 bases at V and 8 bases at J, leaving 10 bases unmatched. The CDR3 length is 15 residues.